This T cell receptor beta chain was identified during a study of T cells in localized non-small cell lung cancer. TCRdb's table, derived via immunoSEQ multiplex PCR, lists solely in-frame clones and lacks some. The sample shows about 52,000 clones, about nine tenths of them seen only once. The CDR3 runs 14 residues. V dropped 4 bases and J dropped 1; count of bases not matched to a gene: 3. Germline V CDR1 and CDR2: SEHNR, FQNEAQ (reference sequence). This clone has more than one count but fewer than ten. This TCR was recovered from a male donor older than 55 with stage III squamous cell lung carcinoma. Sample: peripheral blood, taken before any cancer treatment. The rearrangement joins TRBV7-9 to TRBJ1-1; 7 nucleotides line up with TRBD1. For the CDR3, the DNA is TGTGCCAGCAGCTCTCACAGGGGGAACACTGAAGCTTTCTTT. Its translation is CASSSHRGNTEAFF.